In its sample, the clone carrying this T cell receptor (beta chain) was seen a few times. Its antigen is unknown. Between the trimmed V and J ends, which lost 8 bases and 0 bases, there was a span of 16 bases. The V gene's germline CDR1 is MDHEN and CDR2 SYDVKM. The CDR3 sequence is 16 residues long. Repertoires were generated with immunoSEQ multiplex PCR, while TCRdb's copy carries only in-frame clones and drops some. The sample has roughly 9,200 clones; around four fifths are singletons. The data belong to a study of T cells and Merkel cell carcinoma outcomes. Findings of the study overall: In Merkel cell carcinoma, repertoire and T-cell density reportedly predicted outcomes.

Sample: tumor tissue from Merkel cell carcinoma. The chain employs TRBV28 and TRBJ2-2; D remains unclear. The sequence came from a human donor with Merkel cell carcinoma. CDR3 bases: TGTGCCAGCTCACCTGGCGGCCGGGCGAACACCGGGGAGCTGTTTTTT. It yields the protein CASSPGGRANTGELFF.